This T cell receptor beta chain was observed in a study of PD-1 blockade in mismatch repair-deficient tumors. The germline gives CDR1 SGHTA, CDR2 FQGNSA. V was trimmed by 3 bases and J by 0 bases, leaving 6 bases between them. The CDR3 consists of 15 residues. Produced via immunoSEQ multiplex PCR; TCRdb's table is partial and in-frame only. The table has tens of thousands of clones, around 82% seen once. V usage is TRBV7-2 and J usage is TRBJ2-6; D not resolved. The material was peripheral blood, obtained 4 weeks after starting pembrolizumab. This receptor was obtained from an adult with mismatch repair-deficient cancer. The CDR3 loop reads CASSFKSSGANVLTF. CDR3 sequence (DNA): TGTGCCAGCAGCTTCAAGAGCTCTGGGGCCAACGTCCTGACTTTC. Together with reference TRBV7-2 and TRBJ2-6, the CDR3 gives the full variable domain: GAGVSQSPSNKVTEKGKDVELRCDPISGHTALYWYRQSLGQGLEFLIYFQGNSAPDKSGLPSDRFSAERTGGSVSTLTIQRTQQEDSAVYLCASSFKSSGANVLTFGAGSRLTVL.